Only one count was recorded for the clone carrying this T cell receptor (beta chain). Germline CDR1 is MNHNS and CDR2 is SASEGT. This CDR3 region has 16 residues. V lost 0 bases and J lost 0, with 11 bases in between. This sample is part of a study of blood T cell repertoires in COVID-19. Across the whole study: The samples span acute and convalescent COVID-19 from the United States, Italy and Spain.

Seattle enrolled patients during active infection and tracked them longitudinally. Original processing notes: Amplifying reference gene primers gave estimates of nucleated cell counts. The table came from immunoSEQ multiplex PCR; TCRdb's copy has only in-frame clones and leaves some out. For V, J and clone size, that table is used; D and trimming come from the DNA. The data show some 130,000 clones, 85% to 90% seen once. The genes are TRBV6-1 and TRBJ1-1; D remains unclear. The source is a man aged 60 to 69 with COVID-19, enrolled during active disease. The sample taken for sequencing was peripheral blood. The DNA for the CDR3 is TGTGCCAGCAGTGAAGCATGGAGCCTAATGAACACTGAAGCTTTCTTT. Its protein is CASSEAWSLMNTEAFF.